These 19 T cell receptor beta chains came from one sample sequenced in a study of cytomegalovirus exposure and HLA in healthy donors. PCR involved 60 Vbeta and 13 Jbeta primers. Assay: immunoSEQ multiplex PCR; the TCRdb copy retains only in-frame clones and omits some. The sample includes 200,000 or so clones, roughly 87% seen only once; the top ten take roughly 0.23%. Material for sequencing was PBMCs. These receptors were collected from a girl in the first two years of life in good health and CMV-seronegative.

The rearrangement uses TRBV6-5 and TRBJ1-2, with D tentatively TRBD1 (5 bases). V lost 7 bases, J lost 4 bases, and 16 bases lay in between. Germline CDR1 is MNHEY and CDR2 is SVGAGI. CDR3 length: 14 amino acids. The CDR3 sequence: CASTYRQGAYGYTF. For the CDR3, the DNA is TGTGCCAGCACCTACAGGCAGGGCGCCTATGGCTACACCTTC.

This chain connects TRBV25-1 to TRBJ2-3, with TRBD2 identical over 10 bases. The CDR3 is 17 amino acids. Germline lookup yields CDR1 MGHDK and CDR2 SYGVNS. Unmatched junction bases numbered 14, after V lost 4 bases and J lost 7 bases. Here the CDR3 reads CASSALKRGGRRHTQYF. The CDR3 nucleotides read TGTGCCAGCAGTGCGCTCAAGCGGGGGGGCCGTAGGCATACGCAGTATTTT. The full variable domain, its missing parts supplied by reference TRBV25-1 and TRBJ2-3, is EADIYQTPRYLVIGTGKKITLECSQTMGHDKMYWYQQDPGMELHLIHYSYGVNSTEKGDLSSESTVSRIRTEHFPLTLESARPSHTSQYLCASSALKRGGRRHTQYFGPGTRLTVL.

The J gene is TRBJ1-5, the V gene TRBV7-2; 7 positions agree with TRBD1. Losses at the gene ends were 5 bases for V and 0 bases for J; bases not matched to a gene: 4. The CDR3 sequence is 15 residues long. Germline CDR1 reads SGHTA; CDR2 reads FQGNSA. CDR3 DNA sequence: TGTGCCAGCAGCCGGGACAGTCATAGCAATCAGCCCCAGCATTTT. Protein sequence: CASSRDSHSNQPQHF. The full variable domain, rest sourced from reference TRBV7-2 and TRBJ1-5, is GAGVSQSPSNKVTEKGKDVELRCDPISGHTALYWYRQSLGQGLEFLIYFQGNSAPDKSGLPSDRFSAERTGGSVSTLTIQRTQQEDSAVYLCASSRDSHSNQPQHFGDGTRLSIL.

The chain uses TRBV5-8 and TRBJ1-2, with D tentatively TRBD1 (6 bases). V was trimmed by 5 bases and J by 4 bases, leaving 18 bases between them. The CDR3 consists of 15 residues. Germline lookup yields CDR1 SGHTS and CDR2 YDEGEE. The CDR3: CASRSTRQGSYGYTF. CDR3 DNA sequence: TGTGCCAGCAGGTCCACCCGGCAGGGGTCCTATGGCTACACCTTC.

This sequence joins TRBV5-1 and TRBJ2-7; tentatively, D is TRBD1 (5 bases). V was clipped by 0 bases and J by 5 bases, with 15 bases between them. The germline CDR1 and CDR2 sequences are SGHRS and YFSETQ. There are 15 residues in the CDR3. The CDR3 DNA reads as TGCGCCAGCAGCTTGGGGGGCCCCGGACCCCACGAGCAGTACTTC. Encoded protein: CASSLGGPGPHEQYF. Using reference TRBV5-1 and TRBJ2-7 for the parts outside the CDR3, the full variable domain is KAGVTQTPRYLIKTRGQQVTLSCSPISGHRSVSWYQQTPGQGLQFLFEYFSETQRNKGNFPGRFSGRQFSNSRSEMNVSTLELGDSALYLCASSLGGPGPHEQYFGPGTRLTVT.

This rearrangement joins TRBV19 to TRBJ2-7; D is perhaps TRBD1 (6 bases). Trimming removed 7 bases from V and 3 bases from J, with 7 bases in between. Germline V lookup: CDR1 LNHDA, CDR2 SQIVND (reference sequence). The CDR3 length is 11 residues. CDR3 coding DNA: TGTGCCAGTATGGACAGCTACGAGCAGTACTTC. It translates to CASMDSYEQYF.

The rearrangement links TRBV19 to TRBJ2-1, with a possible D match to TRBD2 (7 bases). Looked up from germline, CDR1 is LNHDA and CDR2 is SQIVND (reference sequence). CDR3 length equals 15 residues. Deletions cut 2 bases from V and 2 bases from J, with 10 bases between. The CDR3 sequence is CASSIRGGPYNEQFF. CDR3 nucleotides: TGTGCCAGTAGTATAAGGGGGGGCCCCTACAATGAGCAGTTCTTC.

The chain joins TRBV12-5 to TRBJ1-1; D not certain. The CDR3 runs 13 residues. V lost 6 bases and J lost 1, with 9 bases in between. Germline assignment: CDR1 LGHNT and CDR2 FRNRAP. The CDR3 spells CASGTQENTEAFF. The CDR3 DNA sequence: TGTGCTAGTGGCACACAAGAGAACACTGAAGCTTTCTTT.

The chain links TRBV4-2 to TRBJ1-6; unclear D gene. This CDR3 has 17 residues. The ends were cut back, 0 bases at V and 9 bases at J, with 18 bases in the middle. The V gene's germline CDR1 is LGHNA and CDR2 YNFKEQ. Written as DNA, the CDR3 is TGTGCCAGCAGCCAAGAGAACTCGGGAGGGTTTAGTTCACCCCTCCACTTT. It yields the protein CASSQENSGGFSSPLHF.

The gene calls are TRBV23-1 and TRBJ1-2, with TRBD1 as a possible D gene (5 bases). TRBV23-1 counts as an open reading frame of uncertain function. The CDR3 is 14 amino acids. V gave up 7 bases and J gave up 4 bases, with 16 bases separating them. This chain's CDR3 is CASTGAPPSYGYTF. The CDR3 DNA reads TGCGCCAGCACTGGGGCACCCCCTAGCTATGGCTACACCTTC.

This sequence joins TRBV5-1 and TRBJ2-1, with no clear D. The CDR3 sequence is 14 residues long. In germline, CDR1 is SGHRS, CDR2 YFSETQ. Deletions cut 4 bases from V and 0 bases from J, with 8 bases between. The CDR3 loop is CASSPRSSYNEQFF. The CDR3 region has the DNA TGCGCCAGCAGCCCTAGGAGCTCCTACAATGAGCAGTTCTTC. Together with reference TRBV5-1 and TRBJ2-1, the CDR3 gives the full variable domain: KAGVTQTPRYLIKTRGQQVTLSCSPISGHRSVSWYQQTPGQGLQFLFEYFSETQRNKGNFPGRFSGRQFSNSRSEMNVSTLELGDSALYLCASSPRSSYNEQFFGPGTRLTVL.

The chain combines TRBV4-1 with TRBJ2-7; 10 bases agree with TRBD1. The germline CDR1 and CDR2 sequences are MGHRA and YSYEKL. The trim removed 0 bases at V and 3 bases at J, leaving 5 bases unmatched. This CDR3 spans 16 amino acids. The CDR3 loop reads CASSQDLRTGGYEQYF. CDR3 in DNA: TGCGCCAGCAGCCAAGATTTAAGGACAGGGGGCTACGAGCAGTACTTC.

The V and J genes are TRBV5-1 and TRBJ2-2; D might be TRBD1 (5 bases). Germline values: CDR1 SGHRS, CDR2 YFSETQ. V gave up 4 bases and J gave up 9 bases, with 10 bases separating them. CDR3 length: 12 residues. This CDR3 is CASSPTVRELFF. For the CDR3, the DNA is TGCGCCAGCAGCCCGACAGTCCGGGAGCTGTTTTTT.

CDR3 in amino acids: CASSQDLTSGGTYEQYF. In nucleotides, the CDR3 is TGTGCCAGCAGCCAGGACCTGACTAGCGGGGGAACCTACGAGCAGTACTTC. The V and J genes are TRBV4-2 and TRBJ2-7, with 12 bases lining up with TRBD2. The CDR3 is 17 amino acids. Germline assignment: CDR1 LGHNA and CDR2 YNFKEQ. J lost 2 bases, V lost 3 bases, and 8 bases had no gene match.

The chain recombines TRBV4-2 with TRBJ2-1, with no clear D. Trimming took 1 base from V and 8 from J, leaving 9 bases between them. The CDR3 is made up of 13 amino acids. In germline, CDR1 is LGHNA, CDR2 YNFKEQ. This chain's CDR3 is CASSQVRFDEQFF. CDR3 coding DNA: TGTGCCAGCAGCCAAGTTCGTTTCGATGAGCAGTTCTTC.

This rearrangement joins TRBV19 to TRBJ1-5, with 7 bases identical to TRBD1. Germline V gene data show CDR1 as LNHDA and CDR2 as SQIVND (reference sequence). This CDR3 region has 14 residues. V was clipped by 4 bases and J by 6 bases; unmatched bases: 6. In DNA, the CDR3 is TGTGCCAGTAGTAAAGACAGGGATGCTCAGCCCCAGCATTTT. It yields the protein CASSKDRDAQPQHF.

This sequence joins TRBV19 and TRBJ1-5, with 9 nucleotides matching TRBD1. Losses at the gene ends were 3 bases for V and 6 bases for J; bases not matched to a gene: 9. There are 16 residues in the CDR3. In germline, CDR1 is LNHDA, CDR2 SQIVND (reference sequence). The CDR3 sequence is CASSIVGQGRGQPQHF. CDR3 DNA sequence: TGTGCCAGTAGTATTGTGGGACAGGGAAGGGGTCAGCCCCAGCATTTT.

This clone was recorded only once. The chain links TRBV9 to TRBJ1-4; 11 bases are a match to TRBD1. V dropped 2 bases and J dropped 6; count of bases not matched to a gene: 9. CDR1 and CDR2 (germline): SGDLS, YYNGEE. CDR3 length: 17 residues. CDR3 region: CASSVPGGQGGDEKLFF. The CDR3 coding sequence is TGTGCCAGCAGCGTCCCCGGGGGACAGGGGGGGGATGAAAAACTGTTTTTT.

This sequence joins TRBV5-1 and TRBJ2-7; tentatively, D is TRBD1 (6 bases). This CDR3 is built from 15 residues. Germline V gene lookup returns CDR1 SGHRS and CDR2 YFSETQ. V was clipped by 1 base and J by 3 bases, with 14 bases between them. CDR3 nucleotide sequence: TGCGCCAGCAGCTTGATCCCGGACAGTTACTACGAGCAGTACTTC. Its translation: CASSLIPDSYYEQYF.